A single sample is the source of the 24 T cell receptor beta chains below, sequenced in a study of OX40 agonist ivuxolimab in advanced cancers. Only in-frame clones appear in the TCRdb table, and some are missing; sequencing was by immunoSEQ multiplex PCR. The sample yields around 65,000 clones, 80% to 95% seen once. Sequencing was performed on CD4+ or CD8+ T cells sorted from blood, taken in a trial of the OX40 agonist ivuxolimab. These receptors originate from an adult with an advanced solid tumor such as melanoma, head and neck, liver or kidney cancer.

V usage is TRBV11-2 and J usage is TRBJ2-1; tentative D call: TRBD1 (6 bases). Germline-derived CDR1 and CDR2 are SGHAT and FQNNGV. V lost 6 bases, J lost 0 bases, and 12 bases lay in between. The CDR3 consists of 15 residues. CDR3 loop: CASRDQGSSYNEQFF. CDR3 sequence (DNA): TGTGCCAGCAGGGATCAGGGGAGCTCCTACAATGAGCAGTTCTTC.

This chain uses TRBV5-1 with TRBJ2-5; 7 bases agree with TRBD1. The junction had 9 bases not matched to a gene; V was cut back by 6 bases and J by 1 base. Per the germline V gene, CDR1 is SGHRS and CDR2 is YFSETQ. This CDR3 is built from 15 residues. The CDR3 loop is CASNLQTGPQETQYF. The CDR3 nucleotides are TGCGCCAGCAACCTCCAGACAGGGCCCCAAGAGACCCAGTACTTC. Supplemented by reference TRBV5-1 and TRBJ2-5, the full variable domain reads KAGVTQTPRYLIKTRGQQVTLSCSPISGHRSVSWYQQTPGQGLQFLFEYFSETQRNKGNFPGRFSGRQFSNSRSEMNVSTLELGDSALYLCASNLQTGPQETQYFGPGTRLLVL.

The J gene is TRBJ2-1, the V gene TRBV29-1; TRBD2 agrees at 7 bases. CDR3 length equals 14 residues. Germline trimming cut 4 bases from V and 8 bases from J; bases unmatched to any gene: 11. Germline values: CDR1 SQVTM, CDR2 ANQGSEA. DNA of the CDR3: TGCAGCGTTGTGTCTGCGGGAGTTGGGGATGAGCAGTTCTTC. Protein: CSVVSAGVGDEQFF.

V gene TRBV7-2 combines with J gene TRBJ2-4; either TRBD1 or TRBD2 may fit D (5 bases each). Per the germline V gene, CDR1 is SGHTA and CDR2 is FQGNSA. Trimming took off 0 bases at V and 5 bases at J, with 14 bases between the two ends. The CDR3 has 16 residues. The CDR3 region is CASSLAGMLGENIQYF. The DNA of the CDR3 is TGTGCCAGCAGCTTAGCGGGGATGTTGGGGGAAAACATTCAGTACTTC.

The chain has TRBV4-2 and TRBJ2-1, with 11 bases matching TRBD2. Trimming removed 0 bases from V and 10 bases from J; junction bases left unmatched: 14. The germline CDR1 and CDR2 sequences are LGHNA and YNFKEQ. This CDR3 spans 18 amino acids. In nucleotides, the CDR3 is TGTGCCAGCAGCCAAGAGGATTCTACTAGCGGGAGCGTCAGAGAGCAGTTCTTC. Amino acids: CASSQEDSTSGSVREQFF.

This clone was detected once. J is TRBJ2-2 and V is TRBV6-5; a possible D gene is TRBD2 (5 bases). The CDR3 spans 15 residues. CDR1 and CDR2 (germline): MNHEY, SVGAGI. The V end was cut by 6 bases, the J end by 5 bases, with 16 bases between. The CDR3, as DNA: TGTGCCAGCAGGCTCACTAGTGGGATGACCGGGGAGCTGTTTTTT. It codes for CASRLTSGMTGELFF.

The chain joins TRBV28 to TRBJ2-4; 14 bases fit TRBD2. Germline values: CDR1 MDHEN, CDR2 SYDVKM. The CDR3 totals 17 residues. The junction had 9 bases not matched to a gene; V was cut back by 3 bases and J by 8 bases. DNA for the CDR3: TGTGCCAGCAGTTTGCCCGGGACTAGCGGGGGTGGGGACATTCAGTACTTC. The encoded protein is CASSLPGTSGGGDIQYF.

The J gene is TRBJ2-3, the V gene TRBV7-2; D is unresolved. The CDR3 has 14 amino acids. CDR1 is SGHTA, CDR2 FQGNSA, per germline. Trimming took 1 base from V and 3 from J, leaving 8 bases between them. CDR3 loop: CASSLGTPTDTQYF. The CDR3 region has the DNA TGTGCCAGCAGCTTAGGCACTCCAACAGATACGCAGTATTTT.

The chain links TRBV14 to TRBJ2-3; TRBD2 matches 8 bases. J lost 0 bases, V lost 2 bases, and 13 bases had no gene match. The CDR3 sequence is 19 residues long. The germline CDR1 and CDR2 sequences are SGHDN and FVKESK. The CDR3 DNA reads TGTGCCAGCAGCCAAACAAAAGCCCGGGTAGCGGGAAGCACAGATACGCAGTATTTT. It codes for CASSQTKARVAGSTDTQYF.

About this clone: This sample also contains other DNA sequences that code for the same CDR3. This sequence joins TRBV5-1 and TRBJ1-6; D ambiguous. CDR3 length: 15 residues. In germline, CDR1 is SGHRS, CDR2 YFSETQ. With 0 bases removed from V and 3 bases from J, the gap between germline ends came to 7 bases. CDR3 sequence reads: CASSLDGSYNSPLHF. The DNA of the CDR3 is TGCGCCAGCAGCTTGGACGGCAGCTATAATTCACCCCTCCACTTT.

This clone appeared a few times. This chain links TRBV5-8 with TRBJ2-3; D not resolved. This CDR3 spans 15 amino acids. CDR1 and CDR2 (germline): SGHTS, YDEGEE. V was shortened by 3 bases and J by 1 base, with 12 bases between the two germline ends. The CDR3 bases are TGTGCCAGCAGCTCACGGACCCCTGGCACAGATACGCAGTATTTT. Translating gives CASSSRTPGTDTQYF.

The genes are TRBV7-8 and TRBJ1-3; D may be TRBD1 (6 bases). The length of the CDR3 is 15 residues. The germline V gene encodes CDR1 SGHVS and CDR2 FQNEAQ. Deletions cut 4 bases from V and 3 bases from J, with 13 bases between. CDR3 loop: CASSSRTGFGNTIYF. The CDR3 DNA sequence: TGTGCCAGCAGCTCGCGTACAGGGTTTGGAAACACCATATATTTT.

This rearrangement joins TRBV7-3 to TRBJ1-2, with TRBD1 identical over 7 bases. The CDR3 is 11 amino acids. V lost 5 bases and J lost 9; bases outside the gene matches: 3. Germline CDR1 is SGHTA and CDR2 is FQGTGA. This chain's CDR3 is CASSQGQSYTF. In DNA form, the CDR3 reads TGTGCCAGCAGCCAGGGACAGAGCTACACCTTC.

The chain joins TRBV19 to TRBJ1-2, with a weak D call TRBD1 (6 bases). The CDR3 length is 13 residues. Germline CDR1 is LNHDA and CDR2 is SQIVND (reference sequence). V shed 0 bases and J shed 8 bases, with 10 bases lying between them. Here the CDR3 DNA reads TGTGCCAGTAGTATAGAGAGGGGGGAGGGCTACACCTTC. Residues: CASSIERGEGYTF.

V gene TRBV2 combines with J gene TRBJ2-5; 9 bases map to TRBD2. The CDR3 is made up of 14 amino acids. The germline V gene encodes CDR1 SNHLY and CDR2 FYNNEI. Germline trimming cut 6 bases from V and 4 bases from J; bases unmatched to any gene: 6. CDR3 nucleotides: TGTGCCAGCAGCATGCAGCGGGGGGTAGAGACCCAGTACTTC. This encodes CASSMQRGVETQYF.

The chain uses TRBV7-3 and TRBJ1-2; 9 bases align to TRBD1. CDR1 and CDR2 from the germline V gene are SGHTA and FQGTGA. V shed 6 bases, J shed 8 bases, and the junction held 13 bases outside the gene matches. The CDR3 totals 15 residues. The CDR3 region is CASSSDGTGSRGYTF. DNA of the CDR3: TGTGCCAGCAGTTCCGACGGGACAGGGTCTCGGGGCTACACCTTC.

The chain recombines TRBV10-1 with TRBJ2-5, with a weak D call TRBD1 (6 bases). CDR3 length: 15 amino acids. V lost 0 bases, J lost 5 bases, and 13 bases lay in between. In germline, CDR1 is WNHNN, CDR2 SYGVQD (reference sequence). CDR3 protein: CASSESMGAIETQYF. CDR3 DNA: TGCGCCAGCAGTGAGTCGATGGGGGCAATTGAGACCCAGTACTTC.

This chain connects TRBV7-2 to TRBJ1-3; 8 bases line up with TRBD1. V trimming: 2 bases; J trimming: 4 bases; junction bases outside the gene matches: 4. This CDR3 spans 15 amino acids. Germline lookup yields CDR1 SGHTA and CDR2 FQGNSA. The CDR3, as DNA: TGTGCCAGCAGCTTACAGGGGGCGTTAGGAAACACCATATATTTT. Its protein is CASSLQGALGNTIYF.

This chain joins TRBV18 and TRBJ2-5, with D unclear. Trimming removed 8 bases at V and 2 bases at J, with 12 bases between. Germline loops: CDR1 KGHSH, CDR2 LQKENI. The CDR3 is made up of 13 amino acids. CDR3 DNA sequence: TGTGCCAGCCCCCGAGGCGGTCAAGAGACCCAGTACTTC. Amino acid sequence: CASPRGGQETQYF.

V is TRBV14 and J is TRBJ2-3, with D perhaps TRBD2 (6 bases). V was trimmed by 2 bases and J by 11 bases, leaving 26 bases between them. The germline CDR1 and CDR2 sequences are SGHDN and FVKESK. The CDR3 loop spans 17 amino acids. The CDR3 is CASSQLYSGLEGGKQYF. The CDR3, as DNA: TGTGCCAGCAGCCAACTTTATAGCGGCCTAGAGGGCGGAAAGCAGTATTTT.

CDR3 in DNA: TGTGCCAGCAGCCTACAGGGGGGAGCCAAAAACATTCAGTACTTC. It codes for CASSLQGGAKNIQYF. The gene calls are TRBV7-3 and TRBJ2-4, with 8 positions matching TRBD1. The CDR3 covers 15 residues. V lost 5 bases, J lost 0 bases, and 3 bases stayed unmatched. Germline values: CDR1 SGHTA, CDR2 FQGTGA.

J is TRBJ1-3 and V is TRBV2; D is unclear. Per germline, CDR1 SNHLY and CDR2 FYNNEI. The CDR3 is made up of 13 amino acids. V lost 3 bases and J 2 bases, leaving 5 bases between the germline ends. The CDR3 DNA sequence: TGTGCCAGCAGTGAGGTGACTGGAAACACCATATATTTT. This codes for CASSEVTGNTIYF.

The gene calls are TRBV5-1 and TRBJ1-6; TRBD1 might be the D (5 bases). CDR1 is SGHRS and CDR2 is YFSETQ in the germline V gene. Trimming cost V 5 bases and J 3 bases, with 12 bases left between them. This CDR3 is 15 amino acids long. The CDR3 DNA reads as TGCGCCAGCAGTCGTGAGGGGAGCTATAATTCACCCCTCCACTTT. Protein: CASSREGSYNSPLHF.

The CDR3 spells CASSLDPSSYEQYF. The CDR3 DNA reads TGTGCCAGCAGCTTAGACCCTAGCTCCTACGAGCAGTACTTC. V gene TRBV7-9 combines with J gene TRBJ2-7, with D hard to call. V was shortened by 1 base and J by 0 bases, with 7 bases between the two germline ends. The CDR3 contains 14 residues. Germline V gives CDR1 SEHNR, CDR2 FQNEAQ (reference sequence). Full variable domain (outside the CDR3, taken from reference TRBV7-9 and TRBJ2-7): DTGVSQNPRHKITKRGQNVTFRCDPISEHNRLYWYRQTLGQGPEFLTYFQNEAQLEKSRLLSDRFSAERPKGSFSTLEIQRTEQGDSAMYLCASSLDPSSYEQYFGPGTRLTVT.